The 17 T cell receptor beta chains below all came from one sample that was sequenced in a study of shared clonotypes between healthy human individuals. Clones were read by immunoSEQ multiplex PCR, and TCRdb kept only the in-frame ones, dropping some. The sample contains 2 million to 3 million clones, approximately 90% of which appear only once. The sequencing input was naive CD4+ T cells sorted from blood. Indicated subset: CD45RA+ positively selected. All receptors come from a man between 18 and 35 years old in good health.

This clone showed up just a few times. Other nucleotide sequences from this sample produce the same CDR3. The CDR3 nucleotides are TGTGCCAGCTCCCCAGGGGGAAACTATGGCTACACCTTC. Translated: CASSPGGNYGYTF. The chain combines TRBV18 with TRBJ1-2; 7 positions agree with TRBD1. CDR3 length: 13 residues. V lost 6 bases and J lost 2; bases outside the gene matches: 3. Germline CDR1 is KGHSH and CDR2 is LQKENI.

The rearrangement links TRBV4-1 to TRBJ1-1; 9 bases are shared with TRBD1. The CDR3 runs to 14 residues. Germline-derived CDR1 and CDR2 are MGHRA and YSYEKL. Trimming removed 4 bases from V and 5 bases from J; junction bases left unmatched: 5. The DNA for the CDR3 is TGCGCCAGCAGCCGTCAACAGGGGGCAACTGAAGCTTTCTTT. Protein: CASSRQQGATEAFF.

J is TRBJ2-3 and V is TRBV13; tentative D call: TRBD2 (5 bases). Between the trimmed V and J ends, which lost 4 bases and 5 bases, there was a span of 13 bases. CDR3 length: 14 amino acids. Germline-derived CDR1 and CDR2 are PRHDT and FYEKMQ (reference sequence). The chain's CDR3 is CASSYRAGGDTQYF. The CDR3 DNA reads TGTGCCAGCAGCTACCGGGCCGGAGGAGATACGCAGTATTTT.

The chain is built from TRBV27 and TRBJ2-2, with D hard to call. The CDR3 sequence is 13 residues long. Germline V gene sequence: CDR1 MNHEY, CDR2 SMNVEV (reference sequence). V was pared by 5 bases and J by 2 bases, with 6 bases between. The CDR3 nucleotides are TGTGCCAGCAGTCTCTATAACACCGGGGAGCTGTTTTTT. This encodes CASSLYNTGELFF.

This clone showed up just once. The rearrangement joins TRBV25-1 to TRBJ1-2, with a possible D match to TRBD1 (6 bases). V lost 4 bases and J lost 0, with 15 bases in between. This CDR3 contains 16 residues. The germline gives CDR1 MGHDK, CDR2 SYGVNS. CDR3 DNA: TGTGCCAGCAGTGGGTGGGGGGGACACCCTAACTATGGCTACACCTTC. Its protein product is CASSGWGGHPNYGYTF.

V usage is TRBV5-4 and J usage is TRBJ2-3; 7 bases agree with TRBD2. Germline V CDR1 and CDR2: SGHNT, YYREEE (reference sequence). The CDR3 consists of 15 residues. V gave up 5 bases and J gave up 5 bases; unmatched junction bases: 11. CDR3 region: CASSSASGWGDTQYF. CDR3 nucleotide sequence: TGTGCCAGCAGTTCCGCTAGCGGCTGGGGAGATACGCAGTATTTT.

The CDR3 bases are TGCGCCAGCAGCCTCGGGAGGGCCGGTTACAATGAGCAGTTCTTC. It is translated as CASSLGRAGYNEQFF. This chain uses TRBV5-1 with TRBJ2-1; 8 nucleotides line up with TRBD2. The CDR3 sequence is 15 residues long. CDR1 is SGHRS, CDR2 YFSETQ, per germline. After removal of 4 bases from V and 4 bases from J, the junction contained 7 bases not matched to a gene.

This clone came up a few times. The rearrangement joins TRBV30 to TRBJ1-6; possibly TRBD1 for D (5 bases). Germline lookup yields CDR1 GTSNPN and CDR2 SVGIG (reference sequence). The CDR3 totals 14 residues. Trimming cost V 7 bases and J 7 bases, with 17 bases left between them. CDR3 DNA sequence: TGTGCCTTAGCTAACCGGGACCCCAATTCACCCCTCCACTTT. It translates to CALANRDPNSPLHF.

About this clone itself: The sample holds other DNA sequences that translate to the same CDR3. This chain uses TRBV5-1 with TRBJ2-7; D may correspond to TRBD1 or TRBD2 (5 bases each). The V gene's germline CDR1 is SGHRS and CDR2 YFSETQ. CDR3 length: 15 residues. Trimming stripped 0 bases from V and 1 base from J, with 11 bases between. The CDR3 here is CASSLVVGASYEQYF. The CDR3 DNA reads TGCGCCAGCAGCTTGGTGGTCGGGGCTTCCTACGAGCAGTACTTC.

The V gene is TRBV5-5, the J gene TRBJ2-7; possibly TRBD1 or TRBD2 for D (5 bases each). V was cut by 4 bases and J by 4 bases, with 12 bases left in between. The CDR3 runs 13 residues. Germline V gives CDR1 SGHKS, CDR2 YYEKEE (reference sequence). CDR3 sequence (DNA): TGTGCCAGCAGCGGGGTAGAGGGGTACGAGCAGTACTTC. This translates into CASSGVEGYEQYF.

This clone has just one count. This CDR3 reads CASSQDRGLGTDTQYF. The CDR3 DNA is TGCGCCAGCAGCCAAGACAGGGGACTGGGGACAGATACGCAGTATTTT. The genes are TRBV4-3 and TRBJ2-3, with D possibly called TRBD1 or TRBD2 (6 bases each). Germline-derived CDR1 and CDR2 are LGHNA and YSLEER. V was clipped by 0 bases and J by 3 bases, with 13 bases between them. The CDR3 runs to 16 residues.

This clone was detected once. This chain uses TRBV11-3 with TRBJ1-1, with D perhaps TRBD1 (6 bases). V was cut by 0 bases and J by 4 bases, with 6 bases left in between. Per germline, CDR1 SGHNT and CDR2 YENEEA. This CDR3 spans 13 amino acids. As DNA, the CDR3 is TGTGCCAGCAGCTTAGACAGGGGCACTGAAGCTTTCTTT. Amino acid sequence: CASSLDRGTEAFF.

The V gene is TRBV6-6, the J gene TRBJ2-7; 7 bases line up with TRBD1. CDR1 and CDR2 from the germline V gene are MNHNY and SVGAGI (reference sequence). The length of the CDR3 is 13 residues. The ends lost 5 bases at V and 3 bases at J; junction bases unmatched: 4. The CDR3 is CASSGRDSYEQYF. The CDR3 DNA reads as TGTGCCAGCAGTGGCCGGGACAGCTACGAGCAGTACTTC.

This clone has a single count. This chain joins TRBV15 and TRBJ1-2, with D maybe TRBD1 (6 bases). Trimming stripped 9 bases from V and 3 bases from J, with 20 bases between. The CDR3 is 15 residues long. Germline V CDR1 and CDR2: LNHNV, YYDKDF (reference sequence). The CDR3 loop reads CATRSLGEGDYGYTF. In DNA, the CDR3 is TGTGCCACACGGTCGTTAGGGGAGGGGGACTATGGCTACACCTTC. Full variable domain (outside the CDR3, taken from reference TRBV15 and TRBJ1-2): DAMVIQNPRYQVTQFGKPVTLSCSQTLNHNVMYWYQQKSSQAPKLLFHYYDKDFNNEADTPDNFQSRRPNTSFCFLDIRSPGLGDTAMYLCATRSLGEGDYGYTFGSGTRLTVV.

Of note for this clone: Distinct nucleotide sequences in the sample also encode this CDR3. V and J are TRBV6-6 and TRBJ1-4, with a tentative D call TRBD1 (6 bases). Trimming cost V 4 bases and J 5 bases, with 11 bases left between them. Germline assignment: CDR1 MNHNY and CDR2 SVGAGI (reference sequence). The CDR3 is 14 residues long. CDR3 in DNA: TGTGCCAGCAGTTTACAGGGAGGAAATGAAAAACTGTTTTTT. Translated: CASSLQGGNEKLFF.

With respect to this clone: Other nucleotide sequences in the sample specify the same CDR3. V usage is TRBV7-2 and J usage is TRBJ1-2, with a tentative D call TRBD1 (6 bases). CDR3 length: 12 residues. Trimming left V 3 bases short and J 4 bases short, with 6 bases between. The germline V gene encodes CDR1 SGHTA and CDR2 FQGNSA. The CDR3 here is CASSLDSYGYTF. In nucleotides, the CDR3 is TGTGCCAGCAGCTTGGACAGCTATGGCTACACCTTC.

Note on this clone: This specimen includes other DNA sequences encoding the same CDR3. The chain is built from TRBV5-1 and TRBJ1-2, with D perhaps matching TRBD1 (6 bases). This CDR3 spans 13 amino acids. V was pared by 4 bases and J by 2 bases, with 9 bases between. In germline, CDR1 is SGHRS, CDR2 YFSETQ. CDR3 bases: TGCGCCAGCAGCCCGACAGGCAACTATGGCTACACCTTC. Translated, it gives CASSPTGNYGYTF.